This T cell receptor beta chain was recorded in a study of cytomegalovirus exposure and HLA in healthy donors. About the research overall: Tens of millions of unique TCRs, all from HLA-typed donors, were included in an early release of the data. Study-level findings and limits: Later analysis associated a missense DCLRE1C variant with TCR beta V- and J-gene trimming. Among immune exposure information, only CMV serostatus was available. Researchers catalogued around 150 TCR beta chains as cytomegalovirus-associated.

Concerning this clone itself: What it binds is unknown.

V shed 8 bases, J shed 5 bases, and the junction held 4 bases outside the gene matches. CDR1 MNHNS and CDR2 SASEGT come from the germline V gene. The CDR3 spans 13 residues. Both 60 Vbeta primers and 13 Jbeta primers went into the PCR. Method: immunoSEQ multiplex PCR; TCRdb's copy keeps in-frame clones and lacks some. The sample records around 150,000 clones, around 79% being singletons. The chain is built from TRBV6-1 and TRBJ2-3, with 10 bases lining up with TRBD2. The sequencing sample was made of PBMCs. This TCR was recovered from a man aged 18 to 35 in good health and CMV-seronegative. CDR3 region: CASASGGKDTQYF. DNA for the CDR3: TGTGCCAGCGCTAGCGGGGGAAAAGATACGCAGTATTTT.